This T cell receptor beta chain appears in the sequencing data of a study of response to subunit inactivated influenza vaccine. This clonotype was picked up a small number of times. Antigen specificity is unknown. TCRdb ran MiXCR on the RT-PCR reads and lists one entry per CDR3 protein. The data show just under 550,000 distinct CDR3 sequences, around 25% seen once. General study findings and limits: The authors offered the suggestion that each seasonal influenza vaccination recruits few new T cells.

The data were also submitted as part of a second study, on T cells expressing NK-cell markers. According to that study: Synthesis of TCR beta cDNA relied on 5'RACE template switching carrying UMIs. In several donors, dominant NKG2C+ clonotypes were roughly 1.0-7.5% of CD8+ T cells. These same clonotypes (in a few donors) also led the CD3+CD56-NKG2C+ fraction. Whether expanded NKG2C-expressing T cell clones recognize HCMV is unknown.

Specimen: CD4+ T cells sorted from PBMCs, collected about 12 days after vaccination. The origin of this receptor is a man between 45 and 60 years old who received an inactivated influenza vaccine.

The CDR3 spells CSAPLRGRDEQFF. As DNA, the CDR3 is TGCAGTGCTCCCCTTCGGGGAAGGGATGAGCAGTTCTTC. J is TRBJ2-1 and V is TRBV20-1; maybe TRBD2 (5 bases). Germline V gene data show CDR1 as DFQATT and CDR2 as SNEGSKA (reference sequence). The CDR3 spans 13 residues. Trimming cost V 5 bases and J 8 bases, with 16 bases left between them.